These 32 T cell receptor beta chains came from one sample sequenced in a study of blood T cell repertoires in COVID-19. The repertoire was sequenced with immunoSEQ multiplex PCR; TCRdb's copy has only in-frame clones and lacks some. Counted here are approximately 280,000 clones, about four fifths occurring once; the ten biggest clones make up about 5%. Sequencing was done on a sample of PBMCs or T cells enriched from blood (not recorded which). These receptor sequences come from a man aged 40-49 years who had been exposed to COVID-19.

The rearrangement joins TRBV18 to TRBJ1-1; 7 bases map to TRBD1. CDR1 KGHSH and CDR2 LQKENI come from the germline V gene. V was clipped by 6 bases and J by 0 bases; unmatched bases: 10. CDR3 length: 16 residues. CDR3 DNA: TGTGCCAGCTCCCCCACAGGGGCGCCTTTGAACACTGAAGCTTTCTTT. Amino acid sequence: CASSPTGAPLNTEAFF.

A note on this clone: At one of its ends the junction is not consistent with the germline gene, which may arise from a read error. The chain has TRBV4-1 and TRBJ1-5, with 7 bases aligning to TRBD1. Germline lookup yields CDR1 MGHRA and CDR2 YSYEKL. The CDR3 runs to 18 residues. In nucleotides, the CDR3 is TGCGCCAGCAGACAAGATTCGGCAGGGGGAAGGGTGGGTCAGCCCCAGCATTTT. Encoded protein: CASRQDSAGGRVGQPQHF.

V and J are TRBV6-5 and TRBJ2-2; D is possibly TRBD1 (5 bases). Trimming left V 6 bases short and J 7 bases short, with 12 bases between. The germline V gene encodes CDR1 MNHEY and CDR2 SVGAGI. The CDR3 sequence is 13 residues long. The chain's CDR3 is CASRETAHGELFF. The CDR3 DNA reads TGTGCCAGCAGAGAGACAGCCCACGGGGAGCTGTTTTTT.

The chain combines TRBV5-5 with TRBJ1-5; 11 nucleotides align to TRBD1. Losses at the gene ends were 3 bases for V and 4 bases for J; bases not matched to a gene: 3. The CDR3 runs to 15 residues. Per the germline V gene, CDR1 is SGHKS and CDR2 is YYEKEE (reference sequence). The CDR3 protein is CASSSRDRGNQPQHF. For the CDR3, the DNA is TGTGCCAGCAGCTCCCGGGACAGGGGGAATCAGCCCCAGCATTTT.

The J gene is TRBJ2-5, the V gene TRBV5-3, with D tentatively TRBD2 (6 bases). Being an ORF, TRBV5-3 has a function that is uncertain. V lost 8 bases, J lost 1 base, and 15 bases lay in between. This CDR3 comprises 14 residues. In DNA form, the CDR3 reads TGTGCCAGCCCTTGTAGCGGATCCCAAGAGACCCAGTACTTC. Translating it yields CASPCSGSQETQYF.

V usage is TRBV7-8 and J usage is TRBJ1-3, with TRBD1 matching 8 bases. Unmatched junction bases numbered 3, after V lost 2 bases and J lost 0 bases. Germline CDR1 reads SGHVS; CDR2 reads FQNEAQ. This CDR3 comprises 16 residues. CDR3 DNA: TGTGCCAGCAGCTTACCGGACAGGGTCTCTGGAAACACCATATATTTT. This gives the protein CASSLPDRVSGNTIYF.

This clone turned up a few times. The chain recombines TRBV28 with TRBJ2-1, with D perhaps TRBD2 (5 bases). The CDR3 consists of 13 residues. Germline V lookup: CDR1 MDHEN, CDR2 SYDVKM. The ends were cut back, 6 bases at V and 4 bases at J, with 10 bases in the middle. In DNA, the CDR3 is TGTGCCAGCAGGGGAGTCGGGTACAATGAGCAGTTCTTC. Translated: CASRGVGYNEQFF.

This chain connects TRBV7-3 to TRBJ2-3, with TRBD2 matching 7 bases. J lost 0 bases, V lost 5 bases, and 8 bases had no gene match. CDR1 and CDR2 from the germline V gene are SGHTA and FQGTGA. The CDR3 loop spans 16 amino acids. The CDR3: CASSPGGTFSTDTQYF. CDR3 DNA: TGTGCCAGCAGCCCGGGGGGTACCTTTAGCACAGATACGCAGTATTTT.

The chain joins TRBV3-1 (or the pseudogene TRBV3-2) to TRBJ2-2; 11 bases agree with TRBD2. The CDR3 has 16 residues. CDR1 and CDR2 (germline): LGHDT, YNNKEL (reference sequence). After removal of 4 bases from V and 5 bases from J, the junction contained 6 bases not matched to a gene. As DNA, the CDR3 is TGTGCCAGCAGCCCGACTAGCGGGGTCCCGACCGGGGAGCTGTTTTTT. This codes for CASSPTSGVPTGELFF.

This clone was detected a few times. Here the CDR3 reads CASSTDTWGYTF. The DNA for the CDR3 is TGTGCCAGCAGCACGGACACTTGGGGCTACACCTTC. The chain carries TRBV7-9 and TRBJ1-2; possibly TRBD1 for D (5 bases). Per the germline V gene, CDR1 is SEHNR and CDR2 is FQNEAQ (reference sequence). CDR3 size: 12 residues. Trimming removed 5 bases from V and 8 bases from J, with 12 bases in between.

The chain joins TRBV24-1 to TRBJ1-1; TRBD1 is a possible D gene (6 bases). CDR1 and CDR2 from the germline V gene are KGHDR and SFDVKD. Trimming removed 9 bases at V and 2 bases at J, with 12 bases between. This CDR3 region has 13 residues. The CDR3 coding sequence is TGTGCCACCCAAGACAGGAGAAACACTGAAGCTTTCTTT. It codes for CATQDRRNTEAFF.

The chain couples TRBV12-3 or TRBV12-4 to TRBJ2-7; D call uncertain. The CDR3 extends over 13 amino acids. The V and J ends lost 3 bases and 4 bases respectively, with 10 bases between them. The CDR3 DNA follows: TGTGCCAGCAGTTTGAACCGAGTTTACGAGCAGTACTTC. Translated, it gives CASSLNRVYEQYF.

This chain joins TRBV2 and TRBJ2-1; 11 bases match TRBD1. The CDR3 loop spans 15 amino acids. V lost 7 bases to trimming and J lost 9 bases; unmatched junction nucleotides: 11. Germline lookup yields CDR1 SNHLY and CDR2 FYNNEI. DNA for the CDR3: TGTGCCAGCACCCTAAGGGACAGGGGGTTGTTTGAGCAGTTCTTC. Amino acid sequence: CASTLRDRGLFEQFF.

V and J are TRBV18 and TRBJ2-1, with D tentatively TRBD2 (7 bases). Per the germline V gene, CDR1 is KGHSH and CDR2 is LQKENI. The V gene lost 2 bases and the J gene lost 5 bases, with 19 bases spanning the gap. The length of the CDR3 is 17 residues. Written as DNA, the CDR3 is TGTGCCAGCTCACCAGGACCGGGGGCGGGAGCTCACAATGAGCAGTTCTTC. This translates into CASSPGPGAGAHNEQFF.

This clone is a singleton in its sample. DNA for the CDR3: TGTGCCAGCAGCTTCTTTGGTGCAGCGGGAGAGCTCCGTCCCTCTGGGGCCAACGTCCTGACTTTC. This encodes CASSFFGAAGELRPSGANVLTF. This rearrangement joins TRBV7-8 to TRBJ2-6; 8 positions agree with TRBD2. CDR1 SGHVS and CDR2 FQNEAQ come from the germline V gene. The junction had 19 bases not matched to a gene; V was cut back by 3 bases and J by 0 bases. CDR3 length: 22 residues.

J is TRBJ2-2 and V is TRBV3-1 (or the pseudogene TRBV3-2), with D perhaps TRBD2 (5 bases). The CDR3 covers 17 residues. V gave up 4 bases and J gave up 1 base, with 16 bases separating them. Germline V gene lookup returns CDR1 LGHDT and CDR2 YNNKEL (reference sequence). This chain's CDR3 is CASSLLTGLLNTGELFF. The CDR3 DNA is TGTGCCAGCAGCCTTCTTACCGGACTGTTGAACACCGGGGAGCTGTTTTTT.

V gene TRBV5-1 combines with J gene TRBJ2-2; weak D call: TRBD1 (6 bases). V lost 4 bases and J lost 3, with 13 bases in between. The germline V gene has CDR1 SGHRS and CDR2 YFSETQ. The CDR3 consists of 15 residues. This CDR3 is CASSPEAGDTGELFF. CDR3 in DNA: TGCGCCAGCAGCCCCGAGGCAGGGGACACCGGGGAGCTGTTTTTT.

The chain carries TRBV6-4 and TRBJ2-1; D is undetermined. The CDR3 runs to 14 residues. Looked up from germline, CDR1 is MRHNA and CDR2 is SNTAGT. Trimming stripped 8 bases from V and 6 bases from J, with 17 bases between. For the CDR3, the DNA is TGTGCCAGCCCGCTTCCCCTGCCCAGCAATGAGCAGTTCTTC. Its translation: CASPLPLPSNEQFF.

The chain joins TRBV11-2 to TRBJ2-1; TRBD2 aligns across 7 bases. Germline values: CDR1 SGHAT, CDR2 FQNNGV. The CDR3 spans 15 residues. J was trimmed by 0 bases and V by 6 bases; bases with no gene match: 5. This CDR3 is CASSLGGSSYNEQFF. For the CDR3, the DNA is TGTGCCAGCAGTCTCGGGGGGAGCTCCTACAATGAGCAGTTCTTC.

The chain joins TRBV30 to TRBJ2-1; D is uncertain. Trimming took 1 base from V and 8 from J, leaving 6 bases between them. Germline CDR1 and CDR2: GTSNPN and SVGIG (reference sequence). The CDR3 has 11 amino acids. CDR3 amino acids: CAWSAVHEQFF. The CDR3 coding sequence is TGTGCCTGGAGTGCCGTTCATGAGCAGTTCTTC.

This rearrangement joins TRBV10-2 to TRBJ2-7; D not certain. The germline V and J ends were trimmed by 6 bases and 0 bases, with 9 bases remaining between them. Germline assignment: CDR1 WSHSY and CDR2 SAAADI. CDR3 length equals 13 residues. The CDR3: CASRLPGSYEQYF. The CDR3 DNA reads as TGCGCCAGCAGACTTCCTGGCTCCTACGAGCAGTACTTC.

The V and J genes are TRBV7-3 and TRBJ1-6; 7 bases fit TRBD1. Germline V gene lookup returns CDR1 SGHTA and CDR2 FQGTGA. This CDR3 is 15 amino acids long. Germline trimming cut 0 bases from V and 5 bases from J; bases unmatched to any gene: 1. Here the CDR3 DNA reads TGTGCCAGCAGCTTAACGGGGACAGATAATTCACCCCTCCACTTT. Its translation is CASSLTGTDNSPLHF.

The CDR3 DNA is TGTGCCAGCAGCCAAGTTACAGGGGCGAACACTGAAGCTTTCTTT. This sequence encodes CASSQVTGANTEAFF. The J gene is TRBJ1-1, the V gene TRBV3-1 (or the pseudogene TRBV3-2); 7 nucleotides match TRBD1. V lost 1 base to trimming and J lost 1 base; unmatched junction nucleotides: 3. Per the germline V gene, CDR1 is LGHDT and CDR2 is YNNKEL (reference sequence). This CDR3 has 15 residues.

This clone was observed once. V usage is TRBV5-8 and J usage is TRBJ1-1, with D hard to call. The germline V gene encodes CDR1 SGHTS and CDR2 YDEGEE. The CDR3 is 12 amino acids. V lost 1 base to trimming and J lost 8 bases, with 9 bases between them. CDR3: CASSLKWREAFF. The DNA for the CDR3 is TGTGCCAGCAGCTTGAAATGGCGGGAAGCTTTCTTT.

J is TRBJ1-2 and V is TRBV7-9, with 9 bases identical to TRBD1. CDR1 SEHNR and CDR2 FQNEAQ come from the germline V gene (reference sequence). The CDR3 loop spans 16 amino acids. The V segment lost 4 bases and the J segment 4 bases; nucleotides outside the gene matches: 10. The CDR3 DNA reads TGTGCCAGCAGCTCCGGGACAGGGCCCTACACCTATGGCTACACCTTC. This codes for CASSSGTGPYTYGYTF.

As regards this clone: Other nucleotide sequences in the sample specify the same CDR3. The chain employs TRBV5-4 and TRBJ2-2; perhaps TRBD2 as D (6 bases). V gave up 0 bases and J gave up 6 bases, with 12 bases separating them. The germline V gene encodes CDR1 SGHNT and CDR2 YYREEE (reference sequence). The CDR3 has 15 amino acids. The CDR3 here is CASSLALGSAGELFF. Here the CDR3 DNA reads TGTGCCAGCAGCTTGGCTCTCGGGAGCGCCGGGGAGCTGTTTTTT.

This chain uses TRBV6-5 with TRBJ1-1; tentative D call: TRBD1 (5 bases). Germline CDR1 is MNHEY and CDR2 is SVGAGI. The CDR3 sequence is 12 residues long. Trimming removed 8 bases from V and 6 bases from J, with 13 bases in between. The CDR3 loop reads CASHPPGAEAFF. CDR3 bases: TGTGCCAGCCATCCCCCGGGGGCTGAAGCTTTCTTT.

The rearrangement joins TRBV6-5 to TRBJ2-1; 13 nucleotides line up with TRBD2. This CDR3 is 16 amino acids long. Germline assignment: CDR1 MNHEY and CDR2 SVGAGI. Trimming removed 2 bases from V and 9 bases from J; junction bases left unmatched: 7. In DNA, the CDR3 is TGTGCCAGCAGTTACCCACTAGCGGGAGGGCCAGGTGAGCAGTTCTTC. It yields the protein CASSYPLAGGPGEQFF.

J is TRBJ2-3 and V is TRBV5-1; D may be TRBD2 (5 bases). Trimming cost V 6 bases and J 2 bases, with 16 bases left between them. CDR3 length: 15 residues. From germline, CDR1 is SGHRS and CDR2 YFSETQ. The CDR3 DNA reads as TGCGCCAGCACCCCAACGGAGGCTGTCACAGATACGCAGTATTTT. Its translation is CASTPTEAVTDTQYF.

Here the CDR3 reads CASSPLFLQGPGELFF. The CDR3 DNA is TGTGCCAGCAGTCCCTTATTCTTACAGGGCCCCGGGGAGCTGTTTTTT. The chain employs TRBV27 and TRBJ2-2; D is possibly TRBD1 (6 bases). Germline CDR1 and CDR2: MNHEY and SMNVEV (reference sequence). The CDR3 spans 16 residues. Trimming removed 5 bases at V and 6 bases at J, with 19 bases between.

The J gene is TRBJ1-6, the V gene TRBV7-2; TRBD1 might be the D (5 bases). Trimming took off 2 bases at V and 5 bases at J, with 10 bases between the two ends. The CDR3 spans 15 residues. Looked up from germline, CDR1 is SGHTA and CDR2 is FQGNSA. DNA for the CDR3: TGTGCCAGCAGCTTACCCCCAGGGAATAATTCACCCCTCCACTTT. Amino acid sequence: CASSLPPGNNSPLHF. The full variable domain, with the rest looked up from reference TRBV7-2 and TRBJ1-6, is GAGVSQSPSNKVTEKGKDVELRCDPISGHTALYWYRQSLGQGLEFLIYFQGNSAPDKSGLPSDRFSAERTGGSVSTLTIQRTQQEDSAVYLCASSLPPGNNSPLHFGNGTRLTVT.

V and J are TRBV7-2 and TRBJ2-5; the match to TRBD2 covers 9 bases. V was clipped by 3 bases and J by 5 bases; unmatched bases: 10. Germline V gives CDR1 SGHTA, CDR2 FQGNSA. The CDR3 is 16 amino acids. The CDR3 protein is CASSLGWGAGGETQYF. The CDR3 region has the DNA TGTGCCAGCAGCTTGGGCTGGGGAGCGGGAGGTGAGACCCAGTACTTC.